The text below deals with one T cell receptor (beta chain). This sample was taken from a study of blood T cell repertoires in COVID-19. Study-wide context: COVID-19 samples from acute and convalescent phases originated in the United States, Italy and Spain. From T cells, B-cell-depleted T cells, or PBMCs came the material, which was cDNA or gDNA.

The CDR3 consists of 14 residues. V lost 5 bases, J lost 4 bases, and 5 bases stayed unmatched. Germline CDR1 MNHEY, CDR2 SVGEGT. In the authors' methods: The assay estimated nucleated cells by amplifying reference gene primers. Generated by immunoSEQ multiplex PCR, the TCRdb table keeps only in-frame clones and is missing some. Clone size and V and J calls were adopted from that table, with D and trimming inferred from the DNA. This repertoire shows approximately 260,000 clones, approximately 91% found once; its top ten account for 2% to 2.5%. The receptor comes from a woman aged 40 to 49 who had recovered from COVID-19. This chain connects TRBV6-2 or TRBV6-3 to TRBJ1-5; 7 bases align to TRBD1. Sequenced material: peripheral blood. The chain's CDR3 is CASSLTGNNQPQHF. CDR3 nucleotide sequence: TGTGCCAGCAGTCTGACAGGGAATAATCAGCCCCAGCATTTT.